Given below is one T cell receptor beta chain in context. The germline gives CDR1 SEHNR, CDR2 FQNEAQ (reference sequence). The CDR3 has 17 amino acids. Between the trimmed V and J ends, which lost 3 bases and 2 bases, there was a span of 17 bases. Treatment described: oral pan-JAK inhibitor, 5-10 mg twice daily. These data are taken from a study of CD8+ T cells in alopecia areata. Study context: Severity of treated patients was scored by affected scalp percentage.

The authors extracted RNA and reverse transcribed it into cDNA as the sequencing template. Assay: immunoSEQ multiplex PCR; the TCRdb copy retains only in-frame clones and omits some. Among around 100,000 clones, roughly three fifths were seen once, and the ten largest hold 9% to 15%. Sequenced here: CD8+ T cells sorted from blood, sampled at week 24, from a patient treated with tofacitinib. The chain links TRBV7-9 to TRBJ1-5; D ambiguous. The sequence derives from a human donor with alopecia areata. The CDR3 nucleotides read TGTGCCAGCAGCTTGGGTGTGACGGTCGTGGGCAATCAGCCCCAGCATTTT. Its translation is CASSLGVTVVGNQPQHF.